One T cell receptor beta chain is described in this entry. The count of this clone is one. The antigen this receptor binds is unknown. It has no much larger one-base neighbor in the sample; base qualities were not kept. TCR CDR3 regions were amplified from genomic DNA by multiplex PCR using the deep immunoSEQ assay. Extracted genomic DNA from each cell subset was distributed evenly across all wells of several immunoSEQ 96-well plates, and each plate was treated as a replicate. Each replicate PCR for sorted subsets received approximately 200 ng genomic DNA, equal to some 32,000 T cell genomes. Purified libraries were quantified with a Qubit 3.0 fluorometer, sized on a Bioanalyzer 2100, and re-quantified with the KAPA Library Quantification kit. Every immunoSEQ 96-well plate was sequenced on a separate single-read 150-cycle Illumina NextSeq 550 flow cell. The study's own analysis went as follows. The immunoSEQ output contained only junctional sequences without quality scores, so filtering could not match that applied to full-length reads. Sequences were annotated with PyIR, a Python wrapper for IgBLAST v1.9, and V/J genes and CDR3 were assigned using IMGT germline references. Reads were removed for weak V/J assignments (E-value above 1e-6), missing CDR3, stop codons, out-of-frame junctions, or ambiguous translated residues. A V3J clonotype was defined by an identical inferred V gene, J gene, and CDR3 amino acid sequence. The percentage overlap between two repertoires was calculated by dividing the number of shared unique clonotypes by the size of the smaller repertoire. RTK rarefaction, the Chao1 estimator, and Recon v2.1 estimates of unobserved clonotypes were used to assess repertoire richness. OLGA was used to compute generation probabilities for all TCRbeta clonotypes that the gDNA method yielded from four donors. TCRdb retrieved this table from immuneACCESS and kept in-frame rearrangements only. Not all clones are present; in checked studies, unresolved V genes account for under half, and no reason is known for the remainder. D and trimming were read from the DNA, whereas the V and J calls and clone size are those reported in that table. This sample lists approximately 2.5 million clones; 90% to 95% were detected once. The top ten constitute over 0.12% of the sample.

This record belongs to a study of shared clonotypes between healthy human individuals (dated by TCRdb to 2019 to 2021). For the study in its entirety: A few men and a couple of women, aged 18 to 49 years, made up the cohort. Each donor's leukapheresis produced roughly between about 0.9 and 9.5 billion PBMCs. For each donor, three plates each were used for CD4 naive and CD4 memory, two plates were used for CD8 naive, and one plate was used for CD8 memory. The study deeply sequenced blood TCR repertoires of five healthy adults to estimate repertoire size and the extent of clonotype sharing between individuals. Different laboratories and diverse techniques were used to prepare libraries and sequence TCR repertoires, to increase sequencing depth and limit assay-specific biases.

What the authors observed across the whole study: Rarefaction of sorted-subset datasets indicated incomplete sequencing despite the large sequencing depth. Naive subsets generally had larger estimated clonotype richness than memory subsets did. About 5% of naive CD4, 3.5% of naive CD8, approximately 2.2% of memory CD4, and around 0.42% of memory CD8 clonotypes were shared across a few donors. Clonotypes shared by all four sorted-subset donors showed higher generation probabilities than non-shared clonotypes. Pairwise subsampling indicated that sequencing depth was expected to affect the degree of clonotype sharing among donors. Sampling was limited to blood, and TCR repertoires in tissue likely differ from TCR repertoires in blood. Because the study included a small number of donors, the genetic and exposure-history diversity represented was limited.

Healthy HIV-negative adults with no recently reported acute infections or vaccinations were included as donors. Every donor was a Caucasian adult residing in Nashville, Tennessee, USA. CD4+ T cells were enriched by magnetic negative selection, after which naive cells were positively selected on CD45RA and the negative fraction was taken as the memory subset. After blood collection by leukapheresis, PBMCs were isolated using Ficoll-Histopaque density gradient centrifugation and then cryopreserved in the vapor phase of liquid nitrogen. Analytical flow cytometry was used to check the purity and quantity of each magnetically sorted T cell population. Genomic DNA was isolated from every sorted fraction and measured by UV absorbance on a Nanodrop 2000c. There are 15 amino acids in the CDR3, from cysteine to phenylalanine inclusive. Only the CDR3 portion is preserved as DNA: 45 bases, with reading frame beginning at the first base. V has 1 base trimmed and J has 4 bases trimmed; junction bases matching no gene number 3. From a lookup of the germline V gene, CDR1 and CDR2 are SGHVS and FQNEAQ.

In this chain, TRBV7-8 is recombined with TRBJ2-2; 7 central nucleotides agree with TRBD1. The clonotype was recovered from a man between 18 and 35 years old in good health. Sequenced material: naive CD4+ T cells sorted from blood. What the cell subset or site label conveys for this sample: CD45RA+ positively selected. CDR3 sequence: CASSLEGAVTGELFF. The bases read TGTGCCAGCAGCTTAGAGGGGGCAGTCACCGGGGAGCTGTTTTTT.